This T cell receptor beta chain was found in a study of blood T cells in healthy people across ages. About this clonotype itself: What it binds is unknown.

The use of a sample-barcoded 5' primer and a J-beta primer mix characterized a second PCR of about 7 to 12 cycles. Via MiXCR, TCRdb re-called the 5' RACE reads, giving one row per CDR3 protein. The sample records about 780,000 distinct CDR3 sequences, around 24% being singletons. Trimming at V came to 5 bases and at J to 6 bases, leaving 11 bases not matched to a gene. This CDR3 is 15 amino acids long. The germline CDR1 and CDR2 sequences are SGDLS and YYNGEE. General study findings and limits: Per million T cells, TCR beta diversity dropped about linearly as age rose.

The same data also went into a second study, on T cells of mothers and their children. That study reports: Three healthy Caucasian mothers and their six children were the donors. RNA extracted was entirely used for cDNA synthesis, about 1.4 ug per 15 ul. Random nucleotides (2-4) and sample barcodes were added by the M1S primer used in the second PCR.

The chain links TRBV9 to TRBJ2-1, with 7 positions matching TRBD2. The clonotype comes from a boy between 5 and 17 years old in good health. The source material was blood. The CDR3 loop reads CASSRATSAINEQFF. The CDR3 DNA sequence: TGTGCCAGCAGTCGGGCAACTAGCGCTATCAATGAGCAGTTCTTC.